Listed below are T cell receptor beta chains from one sample, sequenced in a study of T cells in Graves' hyperthyroidism and ophthalmopathy. Via MiXCR, TCRdb re-called the multiplex PCR reads, giving one row per CDR3 protein. This table has under 400,000 distinct CDR3 sequences, 12% to 15% appearing once. The sample was blood. All receptors derive from a woman aged 55-69 years with Graves' ophthalmopathy. Each CDR3 is given with its conserved first and last residue. Fields, in order: CDR3 length, clone size, J gene, V gene, D gene, CDR3 protein, CDR3 DNA. D genes are given only for firm matches. Clone sizes are given selectively: once, few, many, or a class where the clone is expanded.

length: 17; size: many; J: TRBJ2-6; V: TRBV30; D: -; CDR3: CAWTLPTGDFGANVLTF; DNA: TGTGCCTGGACCCTACCTACAGGGGACTTTGGGGCCAACGTCCTGACTTTC
length: 11; size: many; J: TRBJ2-2; V: TRBV30; D: -; CDR3: CAWSVTGELFF; DNA: TGTGCCTGGAGTGTTACCGGGGAGCTGTTTTTT
length: 15; size: many; J: TRBJ2-1; V: TRBV2; D: -; CDR3: CASNPDRGGGNEQFF; DNA: TGTGCCAGCAATCCAGACAGGGGCGGGGGCAATGAGCAGTTCTTC
length: 16; size: once; J: TRBJ2-1; V: TRBV27; D: TRBD2; CDR3: CASSPWTSGTPGEQFF; DNA: TGTGCCAGCAGTCCATGGACTAGCGGGACCCCAGGTGAGCAGTTCTTC
length: 15; size: -; J: TRBJ2-3; V: TRBV29-1; D: -; CDR3: CSVEAGTPSTDTQYF; DNA: TGCAGCGTTGAGGCCGGGACCCCTAGCACAGATACGCAGTATTTT
length: 12; size: many; J: TRBJ1-1; V: TRBV20-1; D: -; CDR3: CSARATVGEAFF; DNA: TGCAGTGCTAGAGCGACGGTTGGTGAAGCTTTCTTT
length: 16; size: many; J: TRBJ2-2; V: TRBV19; D: TRBD1; CDR3: CASRKNTGGDTGELFF; DNA: TGTGCCAGTAGGAAAAACACAGGGGGCGATACCGGGGAGCTGTTTTTT
length: 14; size: many; J: TRBJ2-7; V: TRBV3-1; D: -; CDR3: CASSQERVLGEQYF; DNA: TGTGCCAGCAGCCAAGAACGGGTCCTAGGCGAGCAGTACTTC
length: 13; size: -; J: TRBJ2-2; V: TRBV12-3/TRBV12-4; D: -; CDR3: CVVRRVNTGELFF; DNA: TGTGTCGTCCGTAGGGTTAACACCGGGGAGCTGTTTTTT
length: 17; size: many; J: TRBJ2-3; V: TRBV7-9; D: -; CDR3: CASSFQKTVTSTDTQYF; DNA: TGTGCCAGCAGCTTCCAAAAGACAGTAACAAGCACAGATACGCAGTATTTT
length: 16; size: many; J: TRBJ2-7; V: TRBV3-1; D: TRBD2; CDR3: CASSQVFQREAYEQYF; DNA: TGTGCCAGCAGCCAAGTTTTTCAGCGGGAGGCCTACGAGCAGTACTTC
length: 16; size: -; J: TRBJ1-4; V: TRBV7-2; D: TRBD1; CDR3: CASSFQGALTNEKLFF; DNA: TGTGCCAGCAGCTTCCAGGGGGCGCTAACTAATGAAAAACTGTTTTTT
length: 18; size: few; J: TRBJ2-1; V: TRBV4-1; D: -; CDR3: CASSQEAHIVGQYNEQFF; DNA: TGCGCCAGCAGCCAAGAAGCCCATATTGTCGGACAGTACAATGAGCAGTTCTTC
length: 13; size: many; J: TRBJ2-7; V: TRBV20-1; D: -; CDR3: CSASGSLAYEQYF; DNA: TGCAGTGCTAGCGGTTCCCTTGCCTACGAGCAGTACTTC
length: 14; size: many; J: TRBJ2-7; V: TRBV2; D: TRBD2; CDR3: CASSYSGAAYEQYF; DNA: TGTGCCAGCTCATATAGCGGGGCGGCCTACGAGCAGTACTTC
length: 15; size: -; J: TRBJ2-1; V: TRBV10-2; D: TRBD2; CDR3: CASSESWTSINEQFF; DNA: TGCGCCAGCAGTGAGTCCTGGACTAGCATCAATGAGCAGTTCTTC
length: 14; size: many; J: TRBJ2-1; V: TRBV27; D: TRBD1; CDR3: CASSLGPTGDEQFF; DNA: TGTGCCAGCAGTTTAGGTCCGACAGGGGATGAGCAGTTCTTC
length: 20; size: few; J: TRBJ2-1; V: TRBV12-3/TRBV12-4; D: TRBD2; CDR3: CASSPGGGLAGLDSYNEQFF; DNA: TGTGCCAGCAGTCCCGGTGGTGGACTAGCGGGACTGGACTCCTACAATGAGCAGTTCTTC
length: 13; size: few; J: TRBJ2-1; V: TRBV28; D: TRBD1; CDR3: CVSGRTGDNEQFF; DNA: TGCGTCTCGGGCAGGACAGGGGATAATGAGCAGTTCTTC
length: 12; size: few; J: TRBJ1-2; V: TRBV7-9; D: -; CDR3: CASSRTVYGYTF; DNA: TGTGCCAGCAGCAGGACAGTTTATGGCTACACCTTC
length: 11; size: -; J: TRBJ2-1; V: TRBV24-1; D: TRBD2; CDR3: CATSDWGGQFF; DNA: TGTGCCACCAGTGATTGGGGGGGGCAGTTCTTC
length: 13; size: few; J: TRBJ2-1; V: TRBV29-1; D: -; CDR3: CSVTGGFYNEQFF; DNA: TGCAGCGTGACAGGAGGGTTTTACAATGAGCAGTTCTTC
length: 15; size: many; J: TRBJ1-5; V: TRBV7-8; D: -; CDR3: CASSLVGGRDQPQHF; DNA: TGTGCCAGCAGCTTAGTAGGGGGTAGAGATCAGCCCCAGCATTTT
length: 16; size: many; J: TRBJ2-1; V: TRBV11-3; D: -; CDR3: CASSLGLGTENNEQFF; DNA: TGTGCCAGCAGCTTAGGGCTCGGGACGGAAAACAATGAGCAGTTCTTC
length: 15; size: many; J: TRBJ1-5; V: TRBV2; D: -; CDR3: CASSETYVGNQPQHF; DNA: TGTGCCAGCAGCGAGACCTACGTTGGCAATCAGCCCCAGCATTTT
length: 15; size: many; J: TRBJ1-2; V: TRBV5-6; D: TRBD1; CDR3: CASSQTGASNYGYTF; DNA: TGTGCCAGCAGCCAGACAGGGGCTTCTAACTATGGCTACACCTTC
length: 16; size: -; J: TRBJ2-2; V: TRBV9; D: -; CDR3: CASSVRTSPNTGELFF; DNA: TGTGCCAGCAGCGTAAGAACTAGTCCGAACACCGGGGAGCTGTTTTTT
length: 15; size: -; J: TRBJ2-2; V: TRBV18; D: TRBD2; CDR3: CASSQPGLGAGELFF; DNA: TGTGCCAGCTCACAACCGGGACTAGGGGCCGGGGAGCTGTTTTTT
length: 15; size: -; J: TRBJ2-7; V: TRBV5-1; D: TRBD1; CDR3: CASSPLGTERYEQYF; DNA: TGTGCCAGCAGCCCCCTCGGGACAGAGCGGTACGAGCAGTACTTC
length: 15; size: -; J: TRBJ1-4; V: TRBV15; D: -; CDR3: CATSRGDGANEKLFF; DNA: TGTGCCACCAGCAGAGGGGACGGAGCTAATGAAAAACTGTTTTTT
length: 12; size: many; J: TRBJ2-1; V: TRBV2; D: -; CDR3: CASRRGGNEQFF; DNA: TGTGCCAGCAGAAGGGGGGGCAATGAGCAGTTCTTC
length: 15; size: few; J: TRBJ1-4; V: TRBV28; D: -; CDR3: CASSPGTSGDEKLFF; DNA: TGTGCCAGCAGTCCCGGGACCTCGGGTGATGAAAAACTGTTTTTT
length: 14; size: many; J: TRBJ1-4; V: TRBV12-3/TRBV12-4; D: -; CDR3: CASSPRTTNEKLFF; DNA: TGTGCCAGCAGTCCACGGACGACTAATGAAAAACTGTTTTTT
length: 15; size: many; J: TRBJ2-5; V: TRBV12-3/TRBV12-4; D: -; CDR3: CASSLGVGSRETQYF; DNA: TGTGCCAGCAGTTTAGGGGTGGGCAGCCGCGAGACCCAGTACTTC
length: 14; size: few; J: TRBJ2-3; V: TRBV6-4; D: -; CDR3: CASSDLTNPGTQYF; DNA: TGTGCCAGCAGTGACTTGACAAACCCAGGGACGCAGTATTTT
length: 15; size: -; J: TRBJ2-3; V: TRBV6-1; D: TRBD1; CDR3: CASSFPGQKKDTQYF; DNA: TGTGCCAGCAGTTTTCCGGGACAGAAAAAAGATACGCAGTATTTT
length: 12; size: many; J: TRBJ2-1; V: TRBV18; D: -; CDR3: CASSPLSNEQFF; DNA: TGTGCCAGCTCACCACTCTCGAATGAGCAGTTCTTC
length: 16; size: few; J: TRBJ2-2; V: TRBV18; D: -; CDR3: CASSLRVPRNTGELFF; DNA: TGTGCCAGCTCACTTCGAGTCCCCAGGAACACCGGGGAGCTGTTTTTT
length: 16; size: few; J: TRBJ2-3; V: TRBV5-4; D: -; CDR3: CASSYGSLLAGDTQYF; DNA: TGTGCCAGCAGCTATGGATCACTCTTGGCGGGAGATACGCAGTATTTT